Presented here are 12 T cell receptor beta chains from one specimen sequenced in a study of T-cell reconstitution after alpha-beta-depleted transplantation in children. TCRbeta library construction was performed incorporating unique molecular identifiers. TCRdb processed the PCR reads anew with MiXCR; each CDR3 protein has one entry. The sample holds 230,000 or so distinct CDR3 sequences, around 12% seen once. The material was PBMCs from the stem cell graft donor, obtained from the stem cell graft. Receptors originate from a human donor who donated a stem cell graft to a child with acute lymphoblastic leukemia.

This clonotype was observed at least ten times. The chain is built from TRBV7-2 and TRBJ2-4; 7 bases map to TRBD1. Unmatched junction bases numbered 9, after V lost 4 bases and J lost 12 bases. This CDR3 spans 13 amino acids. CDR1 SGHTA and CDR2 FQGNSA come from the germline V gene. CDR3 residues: CASSSTGSSTQYF. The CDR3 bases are TGTGCCAGCAGCTCGACAGGGAGTTCCACTCAGTACTTC.

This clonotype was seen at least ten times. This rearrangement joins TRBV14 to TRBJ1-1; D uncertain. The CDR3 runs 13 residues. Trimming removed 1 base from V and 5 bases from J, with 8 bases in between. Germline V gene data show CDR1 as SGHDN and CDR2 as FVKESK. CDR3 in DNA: TGTGCCAGCAGCCAAGGGATTAAGACTGAAGCTTTCTTT. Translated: CASSQGIKTEAFF.

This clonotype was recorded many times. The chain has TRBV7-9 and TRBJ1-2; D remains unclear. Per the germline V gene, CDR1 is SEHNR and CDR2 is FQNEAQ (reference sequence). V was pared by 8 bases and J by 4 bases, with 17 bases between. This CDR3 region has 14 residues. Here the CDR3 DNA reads TGTGCCAGCCTCCCGCAGGAATCCTTCTATGGCTACACCTTC. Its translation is CASLPQESFYGYTF.

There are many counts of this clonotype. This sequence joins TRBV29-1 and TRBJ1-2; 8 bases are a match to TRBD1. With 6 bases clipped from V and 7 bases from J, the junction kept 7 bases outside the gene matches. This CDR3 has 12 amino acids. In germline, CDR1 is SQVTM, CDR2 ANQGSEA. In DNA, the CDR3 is TGCAGCGTCGCACCACAGGGGGGTGGCTACACCTTC. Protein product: CSVAPQGGGYTF. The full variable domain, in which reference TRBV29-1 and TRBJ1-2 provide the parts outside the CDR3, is SAVISQKPSRDICQRGTSLTIQCQVDSQVTMMFWYRQQPGQSLTLIATANQGSEATYESGFVIDKFPISRPNLTFSTLTVSNMSPEDSSIYLCSVAPQGGGYTFGSGTRLTVV.

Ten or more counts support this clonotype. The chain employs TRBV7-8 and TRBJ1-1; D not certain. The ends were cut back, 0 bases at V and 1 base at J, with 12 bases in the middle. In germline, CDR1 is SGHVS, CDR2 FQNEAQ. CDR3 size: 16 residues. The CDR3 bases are TGTGCCAGCAGCTTAGCAAACCCAGAGGGGAACACTGAAGCTTTCTTT. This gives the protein CASSLANPEGNTEAFF.

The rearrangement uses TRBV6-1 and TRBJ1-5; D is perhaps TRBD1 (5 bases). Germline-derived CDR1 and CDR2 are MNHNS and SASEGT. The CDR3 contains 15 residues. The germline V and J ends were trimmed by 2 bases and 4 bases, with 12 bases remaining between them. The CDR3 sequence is CASSELLAGNQPQHF. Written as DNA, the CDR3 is TGTGCCAGCAGTGAACTTTTGGCAGGGAATCAGCCCCAGCATTTT.

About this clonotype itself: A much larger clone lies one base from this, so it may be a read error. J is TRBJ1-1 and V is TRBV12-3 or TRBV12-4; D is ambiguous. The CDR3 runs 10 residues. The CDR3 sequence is CPSSPFEAFF. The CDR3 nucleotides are TGTCCCAGCAGTCCTTTTGAAGCTTTCTTT.

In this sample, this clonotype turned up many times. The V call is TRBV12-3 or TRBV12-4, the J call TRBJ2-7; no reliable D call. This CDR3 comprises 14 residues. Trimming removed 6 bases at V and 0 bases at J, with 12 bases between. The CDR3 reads CASSRAPRSYEQYF. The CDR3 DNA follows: TGTGCCAGCAGCCGTGCGCCCCGCTCCTACGAGCAGTACTTC.

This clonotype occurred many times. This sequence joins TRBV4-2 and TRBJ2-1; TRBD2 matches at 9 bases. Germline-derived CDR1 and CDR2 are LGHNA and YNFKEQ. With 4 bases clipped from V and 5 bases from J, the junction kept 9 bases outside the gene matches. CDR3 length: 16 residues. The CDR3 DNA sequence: TGTGCCAGCAGCCCTCCGCTAGCGGGGTACAACAATGAGCAGTTCTTC. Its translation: CASSPPLAGYNNEQFF.

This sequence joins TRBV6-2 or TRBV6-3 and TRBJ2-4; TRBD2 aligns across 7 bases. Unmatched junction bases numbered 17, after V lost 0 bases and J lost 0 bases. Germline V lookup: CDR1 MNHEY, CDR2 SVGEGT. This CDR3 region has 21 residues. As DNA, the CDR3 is TGTGCCAGCAGTTACTCCTGGCTAGCGGAAACCGCAAGACTAGCCAAAAACATTCAGTACTTC. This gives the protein CASSYSWLAETARLAKNIQYF.

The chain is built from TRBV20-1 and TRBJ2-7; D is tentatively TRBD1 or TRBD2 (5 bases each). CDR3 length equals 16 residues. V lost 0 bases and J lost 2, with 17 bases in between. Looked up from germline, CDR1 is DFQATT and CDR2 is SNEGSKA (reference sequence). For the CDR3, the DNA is TGCAGTGCTAGAGATACTTCGGGACCACCTACCTACGAGCAGTACTTC. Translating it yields CSARDTSGPPTYEQYF.

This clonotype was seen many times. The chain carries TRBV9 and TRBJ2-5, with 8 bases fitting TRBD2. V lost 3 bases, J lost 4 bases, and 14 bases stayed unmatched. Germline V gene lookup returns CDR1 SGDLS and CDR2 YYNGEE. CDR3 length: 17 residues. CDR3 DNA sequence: TGTGCCAGCAGCGAAGGGTCGGATAGCGGGATCGGAGAGACCCAGTACTTC. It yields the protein CASSEGSDSGIGETQYF.